This TCR beta chain was obtained from a study of T cell repertoires in cytomegalovirus infection. Background on the study: Recently identified HLA-C-restricted CMV epitopes and well-studied HLA-B-restricted CMV epitopes were used by the study.

The CDR3 consists of 15 residues. Deletions cut 5 bases from V and 1 base from J, with 12 bases between. Germline-derived CDR1 and CDR2 are SGHVS and FQNEAQ. TCRdb reprocessed the reads via MiXCR and lists one record per CDR3 protein. This table has roughly 800,000 distinct CDR3 sequences, under 35% appearing once. This clonotype was detected only a few times. Its specificity is unknown. The J gene is TRBJ1-5, the V gene TRBV7-8; D is undetermined. Sequences were derived from cultured CD8+ T cells from PBMCs, sampled from culture after CMV antigen stimulation. The sequence was obtained from a human donor in good health (CMV status not recorded). Some clones in this sample may be carry-over from other donors' samples. The CDR3 DNA is TGTGCCAGCAGCATTACAAGAGGGAGCAATCAGCCCCAGCATTTT. It is translated as CASSITRGSNQPQHF. Complete variable domain (other parts from reference TRBV7-8 and TRBJ1-5): GAGVSQSPRYKVAKRGQDVALRCDPISGHVSLFWYQQALGQGPEFLTYFQNEAQLDKSGLPSDRFFAERPEGSVSTLKIQRTQQEDSAVYLCASSITRGSNQPQHFGDGTRLSIL.